One sample yielded the 17 T cell receptor beta chains listed below, sequenced in a study of cytomegalovirus exposure and HLA in healthy donors. Amplification used 60 Vbeta primers and 13 Jbeta primers. Profiled with immunoSEQ multiplex PCR; TCRdb holds only in-frame clones, not every one. Here the sample spans over 50,000 clones, roughly four fifths being singletons. Sequenced sample: PBMCs. The source of these receptors is a man in his forties in good health and CMV-seronegative.

CDR3 amino acids: CASSLTGEWGYTF. CDR3 bases: TGCGCCAGCAGCTTAACAGGGGAGTGGGGCTACACCTTC. This chain connects TRBV5-1 to TRBJ1-2; 7 bases line up with TRBD1. The length of the CDR3 is 13 residues. Germline CDR1 reads SGHRS; CDR2 reads YFSETQ. The junction had 6 bases not matched to a gene; V was cut back by 2 bases and J by 8 bases.

The chain links TRBV4-3 to TRBJ1-2; D unclear. CDR1 is LGHNA, CDR2 YSLEER, per germline. With 0 bases removed from V and 3 bases from J, the gap between germline ends came to 8 bases. This CDR3 comprises 14 residues. In nucleotides, the CDR3 is TGCGCCAGCAGCCAAGATACCGGGGACTATGGCTACACCTTC. This encodes CASSQDTGDYGYTF.

The rearrangement links TRBV25-1 to TRBJ2-6, with TRBD1 matching over 9 bases. Germline trimming cut 4 bases from V and 1 base from J; bases unmatched to any gene: 8. The CDR3 is made up of 18 amino acids. Germline CDR1 MGHDK, CDR2 SYGVNS. In DNA form, the CDR3 reads TGTGCCAGCAGTGCCCGACAGGGGGTTGGATCTGGGGCCAACGTCCTGACTTTC. Its translation is CASSARQGVGSGANVLTF. The whole variable domain, remainder taken from reference TRBV25-1 and TRBJ2-6, is EADIYQTPRYLVIGTGKKITLECSQTMGHDKMYWYQQDPGMELHLIHYSYGVNSTEKGDLSSESTVSRIRTEHFPLTLESARPSHTSQYLCASSARQGVGSGANVLTFGAGSRLTVL.

The CDR3 DNA sequence: TGTGCCAGCAGCTTCCTCCCGGGAGGGGCAGAGACCCAGTACTTC. Amino acids: CASSFLPGGAETQYF. The rearrangement uses TRBV7-2 and TRBJ2-5; 8 nucleotides align to TRBD2. Germline lookup yields CDR1 SGHTA and CDR2 FQGNSA. This CDR3 has 15 residues. With V trimmed by 3 bases and J by 4 bases, 7 bases remained unmatched.

The genes are TRBV6-5 and TRBJ2-5, with TRBD1 matching 8 bases. The CDR3 is 14 residues long. The J segment lost 5 bases and the V segment lost 5 bases, leaving 7 bases of the junction unmatched. Germline loops: CDR1 MNHEY, CDR2 SVGAGI. The CDR3 loop reads CASSQPGGGETQYF. The DNA of the CDR3 is TGTGCCAGCAGTCAGCCAGGGGGCGGGGAGACCCAGTACTTC.

The genes are TRBV19 and TRBJ1-2; D gene unclear. This CDR3 comprises 14 residues. Germline CDR1 LNHDA, CDR2 SQIVND (reference sequence). The V and J ends lost 4 bases and 2 bases respectively, with 11 bases between them. The CDR3 coding sequence is TGTGCCAGTAGTAAATACGGAGTCAACTATGGCTACACCTTC. Its translation is CASSKYGVNYGYTF.

This chain joins TRBV30 and TRBJ1-2; D remains ambiguous. The V gene's germline CDR1 is GTSNPN and CDR2 SVGIG (reference sequence). There are 13 residues in the CDR3. V was cut by 2 bases and J by 0 bases, with 7 bases left in between. The DNA of the CDR3 is TGTGCCTGGAGTTATCTTGCTAACTATGGCTACACCTTC. Translation gives CAWSYLANYGYTF.

This chain uses TRBV5-4 with TRBJ2-5; TRBD2 might be the D (6 bases). V lost 3 bases to trimming and J lost 2 bases, with 11 bases between them. Germline V gene sequence: CDR1 SGHNT, CDR2 YYREEE (reference sequence). CDR3 length: 14 amino acids. DNA of the CDR3: TGTGCCAGCAGCTCGCGGGACTCGCAAGAGACCCAGTACTTC. It codes for CASSSRDSQETQYF.

The V and J genes are TRBV5-4 and TRBJ1-2, with 7 bases identical to TRBD1. The germline V gene encodes CDR1 SGHNT and CDR2 YYREEE (reference sequence). V lost 0 bases, J lost 4 bases, and 0 bases stayed unmatched. The CDR3 has 13 amino acids. The CDR3 DNA follows: TGTGCCAGCAGCTTGGAGGGGGCCTATGGCTACACCTTC. Its translation is CASSLEGAYGYTF.

A note on this clone: Other DNA sequences in this specimen translate into the identical CDR3. J is TRBJ2-2 and V is TRBV27; 8 bases match TRBD1. Germline loops: CDR1 MNHEY, CDR2 SMNVEV (reference sequence). V gave up 4 bases and J gave up 1 base; unmatched junction bases: 2. This CDR3 has 15 amino acids. Here the CDR3 reads CASSWTGMNTGELFF. The CDR3 bases are TGTGCCAGCAGTTGGACAGGGATGAACACCGGGGAGCTGTTTTTT.

There are a few counts of this clone. V and J are TRBV5-8 and TRBJ1-6; a weak D match, TRBD1 (6 bases). Trimming removed 2 bases from V and 9 bases from J, with 24 bases in between. Germline assignment: CDR1 SGHTS and CDR2 YDEGEE. This CDR3 is 18 amino acids long. The CDR3 region has the DNA TGTGCCAGCAGCTTTTGGCTGGCCCGGACAGCCAAGAGTTCACCCCTCCACTTT. Encoded protein: CASSFWLARTAKSSPLHF.

The chain employs TRBV4-3 and TRBJ2-3, with D perhaps TRBD1 (6 bases). The germline CDR1 and CDR2 sequences are LGHNA and YSLEER. The length of the CDR3 is 19 residues. V lost 4 bases and J 0 bases, leaving 23 bases between the germline ends. CDR3 bases: TGCGCCAGCAGCCGGAAAGCGCTCCCGGGACAAGCAAGCACAGATACGCAGTATTTT. Translating it yields CASSRKALPGQASTDTQYF.

As DNA, the CDR3 is TGTGCCAGCTCACCGGCGGGAAGCAATCAGCCCCAGCATTTT. Translated, it gives CASSPAGSNQPQHF. The gene calls are TRBV18 and TRBJ1-5; D not certain. Germline V lookup: CDR1 KGHSH, CDR2 LQKENI. The CDR3 covers 14 residues. V gave up 3 bases and J gave up 1 base, with 7 bases separating them.

In the case of this clone: The same CDR3 arises from other DNA sequences in this sample as well. The genes are TRBV6-5 and TRBJ1-2, with 7 bases identical to TRBD1. J lost 5 bases, V lost 5 bases, and 5 bases had no gene match. The length of the CDR3 is 13 residues. CDR1 is MNHEY, CDR2 SVGAGI, per germline. CDR3 amino acids: CASSQGQSYGYTF. CDR3 bases: TGTGCCAGCAGTCAGGGACAGTCGTATGGCTACACCTTC.

The chain has TRBV27 and TRBJ2-3, with 8 nucleotides matching TRBD2. Germline loops: CDR1 MNHEY, CDR2 SMNVEV (reference sequence). The V segment lost 2 bases and the J segment 6 bases; nucleotides outside the gene matches: 10. CDR3 length: 16 amino acids. CDR3 loop: CASSLGARGGRDTQYF. The CDR3 bases are TGTGCCAGCAGTTTAGGGGCCCGGGGGGGCAGGGATACGCAGTATTTT.

The chain links TRBV5-4 to TRBJ2-1; TRBD2 matches 9 bases. This CDR3 region has 15 residues. With 4 bases clipped from V and 4 bases from J, the junction kept 6 bases outside the gene matches. Germline V gene data show CDR1 as SGHNT and CDR2 as YYREEE (reference sequence). In nucleotides, the CDR3 is TGTGCCAGCAGCGAGACTAGCGGTTTGTACAATGAGCAGTTCTTC. The encoded protein is CASSETSGLYNEQFF.

In this sample, this clone turned up a few times. In DNA, the CDR3 is TGTGCCAGCATGCAGTCCGGGACAGGGGCTTCACCCCTCCACTTT. Its protein product is CASMQSGTGASPLHF. This chain links TRBV6-5 with TRBJ1-6, with 10 nucleotides matching TRBD1. Germline values: CDR1 MNHEY, CDR2 SVGAGI. The CDR3 is 15 residues long. V gave up 7 bases and J gave up 9 bases; unmatched junction bases: 9.